This T cell receptor (beta chain) was retrieved from a study of blood T cells in healthy people across ages. Germline V gene data show CDR1 as MDHEN and CDR2 as SYDVKM. This CDR3 has 14 residues. Then a second PCR, running about 7 to 11 cycles, was carried out with a sample-barcoded 5' primer and a J-beta primer mix. TCRdb passed the 5' RACE reads through MiXCR, listing each CDR3 protein once. The table includes around 800,000 distinct CDR3 sequences, about 26% detected once. This sample also appeared in a second study, on T cells of mothers and their children. That source reports: Donation was provided by three healthy Caucasian mothers along with their six children. Second-round PCR products received sample barcodes and 2-4 random nucleotides from the M1S primer.

The receptor comes from a boy aged 5 to 17 in good health. V is TRBV28 and J is TRBJ2-5, with D perhaps matching TRBD1 (6 bases). The J call may be wrong; the DNA end is better matched by TRBJ2-7. The specimen was blood. The CDR3 protein is CASSLYGQLYEQYF. As DNA, the CDR3 is TGTGCCAGCAGTTTATACGGACAGCTCTACGAGCAGTACTTC.